This is a list of T cell receptor beta chains from one sample in a study of blood T cell repertoires in COVID-19. Using immunoSEQ multiplex PCR, the repertoire was profiled, and TCRdb retains in-frame clones only, with some absent. The table lists around 13,000 clones, 75% to 90% of them singletons, with 12% to 15% in the top ten. The sample comprised peripheral blood. These receptors were collected from a man aged 45-65 years with active COVID-19. Both conserved end residues are part of each CDR3. A D gene is named only where the DNA matches it firmly. Clone sizes are given selectively: once, few, many, or a class where the clone is expanded.

d_call	v_call	j_call	cdr3_length	clone_size	cdr3_aa	cdr3_nt
TRBD2	TRBV13	TRBJ2-1	16	once	CASSSLLAGDVGEQFF	TGTGCCAGCAGCTCTTTACTAGCGGGAGATGTCGGTGAGCAGTTCTTC
TRBD1	TRBV5-1	TRBJ1-6	16	NA	CASSLSGQGYNSPLHF	TGCGCCAGCAGCTTGAGTGGACAGGGGTATAATTCACCCCTCCACTTT
TRBD2	TRBV3-1/TRBV3-2	TRBJ2-3	16	NA	CASSQDTSGRWDTQYF	TGTGCCAGCAGCCAAGATACGAGCGGGAGGTGGGATACGCAGTATTTT
TRBD1	TRBV2	TRBJ2-7	12	NA	CASSGDSYEQYF	TGTGCCAGCAGCGGGGACAGCTACGAGCAGTACTTC
TRBD1	TRBV9	TRBJ1-2	14	NA	CASSNRDRASGYTF	TGTGCCAGCAGCAACCGGGACAGGGCTAGTGGCTACACCTTC
TRBD2	TRBV6-6	TRBJ2-5	15	NA	CASSWREGSRETQYF	TGTGCCAGCAGTTGGCGGGAGGGCTCACGAGAGACCCAGTACTTC
TRBD1	TRBV9	TRBJ2-7	14	NA	CASSGGTDSYEQYF	TGTGCCAGCAGCGGAGGGACAGACTCCTACGAGCAGTACTTC
TRBD2	TRBV5-1	TRBJ2-2	14	NA	CASSPGTSTGELFF	TGCGCCAGCAGCCCGGGGACTAGCACCGGGGAGCTGTTTTTT
TRBD1	TRBV27	TRBJ2-7	14	NA	CASSHGTAPYEQYF	TGTGCCAGCAGTCATGGGACAGCCCCCTACGAGCAGTACTTC
TRBD1	TRBV29-1	TRBJ2-7	14	NA	CSVAYRTGGYEQYF	TGCAGCGTTGCCTATAGGACAGGGGGCTACGAGCAGTACTTC
NA	TRBV19	TRBJ1-5	16	NA	CASSIVFFPPSQPQHF	TGTGCCAGTAGTATAGTCTTCTTCCCCCCCAGTCAGCCCCAGCATTTT
NA	TRBV4-3	TRBJ2-2	17	NA	CASSQDSAATNTGELFF	TGCGCCAGCAGCCAAGACAGCGCGGCCACAAACACCGGGGAGCTGTTTTTT
TRBD1	TRBV12-3/TRBV12-4	TRBJ1-1	13	NA	CASSVQGATEAFF	TGTGCCAGCAGCGTACAGGGGGCTACTGAAGCTTTCTTT
NA	TRBV5-1	TRBJ2-7	15	NA	CASSPTRQGLNEQYF	TGCGCCAGCAGCCCTACCCGACAGGGACTGAACGAGCAGTACTTC